The TCR beta chain under discussion was sequenced for a study of T cell responses to AZD1222 COVID-19 vaccine. Study context: Analyses pooled second doses at about 4 or about 12 weeks. Study findings and constraints: Following two doses of AZD1222, Spike-specific TCR breadth and depth rose. Possibly, clonal diversity was underestimated; donors were largely white British and included more females. Baseline seropositives among AZD1222 recipients totaled only 6 or 7.

CDR1 SGDLS and CDR2 YYNGEE come from the germline V gene. CDR3 length equals 14 residues. Trimming cost V 0 bases and J 7 bases, with 11 bases left between them. Method: immunoSEQ multiplex PCR; TCRdb's copy keeps in-frame clones and lacks some. The sample shows some 130,000 clones, 70% to 90% of them seen only once. Remarks on this clone: Antigen: not known.

The chain combines TRBV9 with TRBJ2-1, with D unclear. The sample here was peripheral blood, taken on day 0 of AZD1222 vaccination. This sequence originates from an adult in good health. The CDR3 protein is CASSVGHNPNEQFF. The CDR3, as DNA: TGTGCCAGCAGCGTAGGGCATAACCCAAATGAGCAGTTCTTC. Filled out from reference TRBV9 and TRBJ2-1, the complete variable domain reads DSGVTQTPKHLITATGQRVTLRCSPRSGDLSVYWYQQSLDQGLQFLIQYYNGEERAKGNILERFSAQQFPDLHSELNLSSLELGDSALYFCASSVGHNPNEQFFGPGTRLTVL.